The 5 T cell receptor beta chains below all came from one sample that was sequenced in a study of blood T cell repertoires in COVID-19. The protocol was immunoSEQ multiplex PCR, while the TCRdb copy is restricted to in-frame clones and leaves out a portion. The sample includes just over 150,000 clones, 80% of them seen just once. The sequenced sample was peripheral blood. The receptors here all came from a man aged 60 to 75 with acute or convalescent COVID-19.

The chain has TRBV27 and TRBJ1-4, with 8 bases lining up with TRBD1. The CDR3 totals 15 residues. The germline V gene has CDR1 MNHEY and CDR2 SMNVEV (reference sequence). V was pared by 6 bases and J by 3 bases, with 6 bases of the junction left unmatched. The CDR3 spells CASRYRDRPNEKLFF. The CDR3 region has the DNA TGTGCCAGCAGGTACCGGGACAGGCCTAATGAAAAACTGTTTTTT.

CDR3 sequence (DNA): TGTGCCAGCCAACAGGGGGCGGGAGGCTACACCTTC. It specifies CASQQGAGGYTF. The chain links TRBV12-3 or TRBV12-4 to TRBJ1-2; TRBD1 matches 9 bases. The CDR3 has 12 residues. V dropped 8 bases and J dropped 8; count of bases not matched to a gene: 6.

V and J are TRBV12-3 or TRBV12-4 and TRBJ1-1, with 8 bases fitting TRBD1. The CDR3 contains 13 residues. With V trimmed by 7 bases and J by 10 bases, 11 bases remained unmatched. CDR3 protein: CASTSYTGGRAFF. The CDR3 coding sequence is TGTGCCAGCACCTCCTATACAGGGGGAAGAGCTTTCTTT.

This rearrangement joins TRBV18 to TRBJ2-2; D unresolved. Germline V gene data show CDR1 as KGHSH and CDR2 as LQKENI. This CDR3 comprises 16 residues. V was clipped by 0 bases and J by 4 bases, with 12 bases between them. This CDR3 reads CASSPPTVRTTGELFF. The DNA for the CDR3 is TGTGCCAGCTCACCACCGACTGTCAGAACCACCGGGGAGCTGTTTTTT.

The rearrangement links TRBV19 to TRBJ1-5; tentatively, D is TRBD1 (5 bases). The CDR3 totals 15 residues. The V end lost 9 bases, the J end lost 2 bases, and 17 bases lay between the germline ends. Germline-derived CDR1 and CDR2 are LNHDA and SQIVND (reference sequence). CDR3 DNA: TGTGCCAGCGCGACGACAGCCCAAGGCAATCAGCCCCAGCATTTT. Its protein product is CASATTAQGNQPQHF.